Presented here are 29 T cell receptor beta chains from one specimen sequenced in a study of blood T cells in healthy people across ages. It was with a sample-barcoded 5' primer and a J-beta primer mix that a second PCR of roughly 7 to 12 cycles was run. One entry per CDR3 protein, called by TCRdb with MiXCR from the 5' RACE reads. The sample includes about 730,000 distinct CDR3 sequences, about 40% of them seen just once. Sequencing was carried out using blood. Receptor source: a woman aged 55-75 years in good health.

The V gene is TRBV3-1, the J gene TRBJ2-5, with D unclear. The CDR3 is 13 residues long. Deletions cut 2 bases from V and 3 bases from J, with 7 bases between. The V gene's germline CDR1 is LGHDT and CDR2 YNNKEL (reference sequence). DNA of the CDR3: TGTGCCAGCAGCCAAACTTGGGAAGAGACCCAGTACTTC. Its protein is CASSQTWEETQYF.

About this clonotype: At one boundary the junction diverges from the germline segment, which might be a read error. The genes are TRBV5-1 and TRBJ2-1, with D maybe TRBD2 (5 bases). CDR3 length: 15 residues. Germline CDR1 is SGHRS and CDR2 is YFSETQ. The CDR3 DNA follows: TGCGCCAGCAGCTTGGCCCCGGGATCCTACAAGGAGCAGTTCTTC. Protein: CASSLAPGSYKEQFF.

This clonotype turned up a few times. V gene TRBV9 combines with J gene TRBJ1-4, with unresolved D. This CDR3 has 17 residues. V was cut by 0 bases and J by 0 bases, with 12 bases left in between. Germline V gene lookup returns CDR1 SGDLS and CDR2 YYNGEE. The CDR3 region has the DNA TGTGCCAGCAGCGTAGTTCCCAGGACTCCAACTAATGAAAAACTGTTTTTT. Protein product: CASSVVPRTPTNEKLFF. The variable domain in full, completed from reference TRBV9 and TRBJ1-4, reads DSGVTQTPKHLITATGQRVTLRCSPRSGDLSVYWYQQSLDQGLQFLIQYYNGEERAKGNILERFSAQQFPDLHSELNLSSLELGDSALYFCASSVVPRTPTNEKLFFGSGTQLSVL.

CDR3 sequence (DNA): TGCAGTGGTCGTAGCGGGGGGCAAAATGAGCAGTTCTTC. It yields the protein CSGRSGGQNEQFF. This chain joins TRBV20-1 and TRBJ2-1, with 10 bases lining up with TRBD2. The CDR3 has 13 residues. Per germline, CDR1 DFQATT and CDR2 SNEGSKA (reference sequence). Trimming removed 7 bases from V and 7 bases from J; junction bases left unmatched: 7.

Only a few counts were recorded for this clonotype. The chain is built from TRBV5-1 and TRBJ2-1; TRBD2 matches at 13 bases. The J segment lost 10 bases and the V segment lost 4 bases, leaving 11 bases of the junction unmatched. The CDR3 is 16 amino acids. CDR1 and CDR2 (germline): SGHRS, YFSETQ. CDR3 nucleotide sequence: TGCGCCAGCAGCCCGAAACTAGCGGGGGGGCCTAGAGAGCAGTTCTTC. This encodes CASSPKLAGGPREQFF.

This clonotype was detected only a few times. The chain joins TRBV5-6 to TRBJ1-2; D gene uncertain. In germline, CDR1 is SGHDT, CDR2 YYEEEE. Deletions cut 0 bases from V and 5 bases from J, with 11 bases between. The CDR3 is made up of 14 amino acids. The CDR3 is CASSLVRSEYGYTF. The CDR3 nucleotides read TGTGCCAGCAGCTTGGTGAGATCAGAGTATGGCTACACCTTC.

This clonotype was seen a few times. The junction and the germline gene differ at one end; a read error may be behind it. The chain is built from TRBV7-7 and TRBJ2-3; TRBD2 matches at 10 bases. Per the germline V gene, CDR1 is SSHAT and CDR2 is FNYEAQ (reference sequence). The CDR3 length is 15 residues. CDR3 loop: CASSLQRGGPDTQYF. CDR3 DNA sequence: TGTGCTAGCAGCTTACAGCGGGGGGGACCAGATACGCAGTATTTT.

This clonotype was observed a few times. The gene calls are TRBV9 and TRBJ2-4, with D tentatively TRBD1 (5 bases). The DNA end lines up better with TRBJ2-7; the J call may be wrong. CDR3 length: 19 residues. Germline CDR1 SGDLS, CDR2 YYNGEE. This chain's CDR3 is CASSGPVTEQFWPTYEQYF. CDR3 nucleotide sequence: TGTGCCAGCAGCGGTCCCGTGACAGAGCAATTTTGGCCTACCTACGAGCAGTACTTC.

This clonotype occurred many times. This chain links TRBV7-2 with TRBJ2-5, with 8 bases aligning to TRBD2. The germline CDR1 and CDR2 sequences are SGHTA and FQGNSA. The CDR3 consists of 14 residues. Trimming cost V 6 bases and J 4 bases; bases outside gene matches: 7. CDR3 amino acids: CASSLAGGGETQYF. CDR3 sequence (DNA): TGTGCCAGCAGTTTGGCGGGAGGAGGAGAGACCCAGTACTTC.

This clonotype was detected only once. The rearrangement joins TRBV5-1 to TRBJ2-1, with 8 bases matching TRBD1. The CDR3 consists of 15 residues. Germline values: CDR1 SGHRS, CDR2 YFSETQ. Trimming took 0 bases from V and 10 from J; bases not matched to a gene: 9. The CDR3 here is CASSLEQGAYYEQFF. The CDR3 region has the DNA TGCGCCAGCAGCTTGGAGCAGGGGGCCTACTACGAGCAGTTCTTC.

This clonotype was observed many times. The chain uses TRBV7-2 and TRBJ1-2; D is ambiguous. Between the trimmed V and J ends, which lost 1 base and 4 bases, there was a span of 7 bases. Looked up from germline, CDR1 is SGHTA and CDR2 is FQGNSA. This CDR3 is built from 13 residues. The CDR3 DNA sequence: TGTGCCAGCAGCTTAGAAAGATCCTATGGCTACACCTTC. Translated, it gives CASSLERSYGYTF. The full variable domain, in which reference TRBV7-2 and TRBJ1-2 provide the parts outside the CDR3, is GAGVSQSPSNKVTEKGKDVELRCDPISGHTALYWYRQSLGQGLEFLIYFQGNSAPDKSGLPSDRFSAERTGGSVSTLTIQRTQQEDSAVYLCASSLERSYGYTFGSGTRLTVV.

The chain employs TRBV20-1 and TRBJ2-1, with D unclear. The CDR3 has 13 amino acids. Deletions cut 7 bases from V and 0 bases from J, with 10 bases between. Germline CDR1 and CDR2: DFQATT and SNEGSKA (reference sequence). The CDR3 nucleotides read TGCAGTGGAGCAGGACCCTCCTACAATGAGCAGTTCTTC. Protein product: CSGAGPSYNEQFF.

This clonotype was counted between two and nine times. CDR3 nucleotide sequence: TGCAGCGTCGTTAGCGGGTTAACCTACAATGAGCAGTTCTTC. As protein: CSVVSGLTYNEQFF. This chain links TRBV29-1 with TRBJ2-1; 7 bases are a match to TRBD2. CDR1 is SQVTM and CDR2 is ANQGSEA in the germline V gene. After removal of 6 bases from V and 2 bases from J, the junction contained 7 bases not matched to a gene. The CDR3 consists of 14 residues.

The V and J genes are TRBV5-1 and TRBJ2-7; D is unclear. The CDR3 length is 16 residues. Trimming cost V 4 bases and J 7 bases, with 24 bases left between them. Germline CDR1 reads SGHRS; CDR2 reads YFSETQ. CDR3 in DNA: TGCGCCAGCAGCCGGGCCCTTGAAACCTCCTACAGTGAGCAGTACTTC. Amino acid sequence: CASSRALETSYSEQYF.

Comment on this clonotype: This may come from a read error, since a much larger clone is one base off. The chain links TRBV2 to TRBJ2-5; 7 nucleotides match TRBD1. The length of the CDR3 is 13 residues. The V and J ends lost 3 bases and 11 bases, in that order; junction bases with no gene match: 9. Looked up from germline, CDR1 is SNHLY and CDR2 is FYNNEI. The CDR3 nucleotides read TGTGCCAGCAGTGAGAGGGGGCTCAATGAGCAGTACTTC. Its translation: CASSERGLNEQYF.

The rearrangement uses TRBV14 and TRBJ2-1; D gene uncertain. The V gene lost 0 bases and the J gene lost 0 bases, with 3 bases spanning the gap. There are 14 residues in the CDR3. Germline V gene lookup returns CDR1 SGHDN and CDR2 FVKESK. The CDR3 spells CASSQDFSYNEQFF. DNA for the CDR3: TGTGCCAGCAGCCAAGACTTCTCCTACAATGAGCAGTTCTTC.

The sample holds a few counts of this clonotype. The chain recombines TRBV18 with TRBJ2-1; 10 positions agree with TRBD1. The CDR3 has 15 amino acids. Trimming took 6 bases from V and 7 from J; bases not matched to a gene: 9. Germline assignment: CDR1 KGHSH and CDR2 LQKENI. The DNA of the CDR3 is TGTGCCAGCTCTCCCGACAGGGGGCTCGATAATGAGCAGTTCTTC. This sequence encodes CASSPDRGLDNEQFF. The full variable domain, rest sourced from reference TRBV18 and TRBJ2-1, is NAGVMQNPRHLVRRRGQEARLRCSPMKGHSHVYWYRQLPEEGLKFMVYLQKENIIDESGMPKERFSAEFPKEGPSILRIQQVVRGDSAAYFCASSPDRGLDNEQFFGPGTRLTVL.

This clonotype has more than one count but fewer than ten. CDR3 nucleotide sequence: TGTGCCAGCGGCTTGACAGAGATAAACACAGATACGCAGTATTTT. It yields the protein CASGLTEINTDTQYF. The gene calls are TRBV6-1 and TRBJ2-3; D possibly corresponds to TRBD1 (5 bases). Looked up from germline, CDR1 is MNHNS and CDR2 is SASEGT. This CDR3 is built from 15 residues. With 8 bases removed from V and 2 bases from J, the gap between germline ends came to 17 bases.

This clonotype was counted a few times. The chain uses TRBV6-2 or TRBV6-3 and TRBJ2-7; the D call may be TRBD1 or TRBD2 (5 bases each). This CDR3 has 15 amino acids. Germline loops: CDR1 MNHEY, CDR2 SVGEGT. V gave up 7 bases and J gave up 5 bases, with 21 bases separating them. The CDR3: CASTPHRAGTDEQYF. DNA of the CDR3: TGTGCCAGCACACCCCACCGGGCAGGGACCGACGAGCAGTACTTC.

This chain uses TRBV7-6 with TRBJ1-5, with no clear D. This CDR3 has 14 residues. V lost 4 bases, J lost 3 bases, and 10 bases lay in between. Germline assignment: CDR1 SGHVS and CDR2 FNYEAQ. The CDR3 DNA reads TGTGCCAGCAGCTCTGACACATACAATCAGCCCCAGCATTTT. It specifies CASSSDTYNQPQHF. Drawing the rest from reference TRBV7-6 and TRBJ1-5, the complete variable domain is GAGVSQSPRYKVTKRGQDVALRCDPISGHVSLYWYRQALGQGPEFLTYFNYEAQQDKSGLPNDRFSAERPEGSISTLTIQRTEQRDSAMYRCASSSDTYNQPQHFGDGTRLSIL.

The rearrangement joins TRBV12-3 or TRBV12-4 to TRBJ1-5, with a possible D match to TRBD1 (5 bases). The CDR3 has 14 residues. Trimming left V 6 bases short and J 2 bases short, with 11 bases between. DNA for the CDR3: TGTGCCAGCAGCTATACAGGTGGCAATCAGCCCCAGCATTTT. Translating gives CASSYTGGNQPQHF.

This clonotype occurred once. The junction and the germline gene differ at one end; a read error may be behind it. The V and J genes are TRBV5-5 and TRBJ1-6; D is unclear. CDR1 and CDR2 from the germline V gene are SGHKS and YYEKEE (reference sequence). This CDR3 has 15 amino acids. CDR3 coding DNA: TGTGCCAGCAGCTTGGGGGGAAGTTCGAATTCACCCCCCCACTTT. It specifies CASSLGGSSNSPPHF.

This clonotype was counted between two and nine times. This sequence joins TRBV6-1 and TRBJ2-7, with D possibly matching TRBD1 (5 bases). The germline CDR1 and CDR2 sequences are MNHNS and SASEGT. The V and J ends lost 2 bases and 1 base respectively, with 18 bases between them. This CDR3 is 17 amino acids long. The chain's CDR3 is CASSEYWSVRVSYEQYF. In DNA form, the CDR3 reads TGTGCCAGCAGTGAATATTGGAGCGTCAGGGTGTCCTACGAGCAGTACTTC.

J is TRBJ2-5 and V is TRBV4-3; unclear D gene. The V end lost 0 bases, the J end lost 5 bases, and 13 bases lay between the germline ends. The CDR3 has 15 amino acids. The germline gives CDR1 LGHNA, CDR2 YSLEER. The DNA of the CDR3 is TGCGCCAGCAGCCAAGATCGGTTTTCGGTGGAGACCCAGTACTTC. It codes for CASSQDRFSVETQYF.

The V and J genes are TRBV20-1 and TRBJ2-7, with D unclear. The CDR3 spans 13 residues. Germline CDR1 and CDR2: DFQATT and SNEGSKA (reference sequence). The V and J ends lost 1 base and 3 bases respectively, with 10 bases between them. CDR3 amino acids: CSARGVVGYEQYF. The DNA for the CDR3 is TGCAGTGCTAGAGGGGTAGTCGGCTACGAGCAGTACTTC.

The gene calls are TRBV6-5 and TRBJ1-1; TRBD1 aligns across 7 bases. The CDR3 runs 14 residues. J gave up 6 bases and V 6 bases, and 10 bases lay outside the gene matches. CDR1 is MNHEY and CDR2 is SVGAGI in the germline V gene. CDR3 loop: CASSLNRGPAEAFF. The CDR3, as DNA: TGTGCCAGCAGCCTCAACAGGGGTCCCGCTGAAGCTTTCTTT.

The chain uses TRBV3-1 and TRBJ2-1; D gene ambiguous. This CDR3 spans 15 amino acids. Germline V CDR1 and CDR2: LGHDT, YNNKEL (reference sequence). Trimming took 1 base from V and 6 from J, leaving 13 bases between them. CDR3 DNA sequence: TGTGCCAGCAGCCAAGGCTATAATGATGGCAATGAGCAGTTCTTC. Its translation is CASSQGYNDGNEQFF.

CDR3 loop: CASSYMESNQPQHF. CDR3 in DNA: TGTGCCAGCAGTTACATGGAAAGCAATCAGCCCCAGCATTTT. V gene TRBV6-6 combines with J gene TRBJ1-5; D call uncertain. The V gene lost 2 bases and the J gene lost 1 base, with 6 bases spanning the gap. CDR1 and CDR2 from the germline V gene are MNHNY and SVGAGI (reference sequence). The CDR3 contains 14 residues.

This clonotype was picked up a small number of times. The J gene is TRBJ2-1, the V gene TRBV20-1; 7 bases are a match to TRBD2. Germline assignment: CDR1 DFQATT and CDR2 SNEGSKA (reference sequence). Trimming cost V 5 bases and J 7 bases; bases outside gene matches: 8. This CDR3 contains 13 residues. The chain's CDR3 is CSALGGSPNEQFF. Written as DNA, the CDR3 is TGCAGTGCTCTGGGGGGGAGTCCTAATGAGCAGTTCTTC.